This T cell receptor (beta chain) was observed in a study of cytomegalovirus exposure and HLA in healthy donors. Study-level points and caveats: Some V segments, including TRBV6-2 and TRBV6-3, were excluded as indistinguishable. Later on, an analysis tied approximately 17,000 TCR beta sequences to HLA alleles at 0.05 false discovery rate. The CMV antigen specificity of three CMV-associated chains was confirmed through in vitro analysis.

The V and J ends lost 5 bases and 4 bases, in that order; junction bases with no gene match: 7. This CDR3 is 15 amino acids long. CDR1 is SGHTA and CDR2 is FQGTGA in the germline V gene. PCR primers comprised 60 Vbeta and 13 Jbeta primers. In the original analysis: Later work found around 72 million unique TCR beta chains, with about 10 million shared. Assay: immunoSEQ multiplex PCR; the TCRdb copy retains only in-frame clones and omits some. The V and J calls and clone size come from that table; D and trimming were worked out from the DNA. The sample has over 100,000 clones, approximately 80% seen once. Worth noting for this clone: Its target is unknown.

The sequenced material came from PBMCs. This chain uses TRBV7-3 with TRBJ2-5, with TRBD2 identical over 10 bases. This receptor was taken from a woman in her late teens or twenties in good health and CMV-seropositive. CDR3 bases: TGTGCCAGCAGCCCAGCGGGAGGGCCTGGAGAGACCCAGTACTTC. Residues: CASSPAGGPGETQYF. The variable domain in full, completed from reference TRBV7-3 and TRBJ2-5, reads GAGVSQTPSNKVTEKGKYVELRCDPISGHTALYWYRQSLGQGPEFLIYFQGTGAADDSGLPNDRFFAVRPEGSVSTLKIQRTERGDSAVYLCASSPAGGPGETQYFGPGTRLLVL.